This TCR beta chain was documented in a study of cytomegalovirus exposure and HLA in healthy donors. Broader study findings: There was a cluster of highly shared sequence variants that was likely a sequencing artifact. Immune exposure information available was restricted to CMV serostatus.

Germline CDR1 is SGHTA and CDR2 is FQGTGA. The germline V and J ends were trimmed by 4 bases and 0 bases, with 10 bases remaining between them. The CDR3 length is 15 residues. A multiplex PCR was run with 60 Vbeta primers and 13 Jbeta primers. Measured with immunoSEQ multiplex PCR; TCRdb has only the in-frame clones, and not every one. The repertoire holds some 150,000 clones, with 80% to 90% as singletons. Concerning this clone itself: No antigen is known for it.

Sequences were obtained from PBMCs. V usage is TRBV7-3 and J usage is TRBJ2-1, with D unclear. The source of this sequence is a woman in her 30s in good health and CMV-seropositive. The CDR3 DNA follows: TGTGCCAGCAGCTCCGGGTATAGCTCCTACAATGAGCAGTTCTTC. Translation: CASSSGYSSYNEQFF.